The clone carrying this T cell receptor (beta chain) has ten or more counts. Its specificity is unknown. Until they underwent thyroid surgery, no patient had received any treatment. V lost 6 bases, J lost 8 bases, and 17 bases stayed unmatched. Germline V gives CDR1 MDHEN, CDR2 SYDVKM. The CDR3 is made up of 16 amino acids. This specimen belongs to a study of metastatic and nonmetastatic thyroid tumors. Study as a whole: The authors compared repertoires across blood and tumor or nodule tissue from malignant and benign thyroid patients. General study findings and limits: Malignant thyroid tumors reportedly had TCR beta diversity that was significantly higher than in benign nodules, in blood and tumor.

As originally analysed: The authors used CDR3 differences across clinicopathological groups to build a distant-metastasis classifier for papillary thyroid cancer. With MiXCR, TCRdb reprocessed the PCR reads. The authors' filters were not applied to this entry. In the table there are about 27,000 clones, 15% to 20% of which are singletons. This clonotype was obtained from a male donor with papillary thyroid cancer or a benign thyroid nodule (not recorded which). Some clones in this sample may be carry-over from other donors' samples. Input material: blood. The V and J genes are TRBV28 and TRBJ2-3; 7 bases are a match to TRBD2. The CDR3 region is CASSAIPGLTRSTQYF. CDR3 sequence (DNA): TGTGCCAGCAGCGCTATCCCGGGACTAACTCGAAGTACGCAGTATTTT.